The entry that follows covers one T cell receptor beta chain sequence. The antigen is unknown. Use of 60 Vbeta and 13 Jbeta primers characterized the PCR. Per the original methods: Tens of millions of unique TCR beta chains, roughly 11 million shared, were counted in a later analysis. Profiled with immunoSEQ multiplex PCR; TCRdb holds only in-frame clones, not every one. The V and J calls and clone size are taken from that table; D and trimming were inferred from the DNA. The sample records 150,000 or so clones, about 80% being singletons. These data belong to a study of cytomegalovirus exposure and HLA in healthy donors. As for the study in general: HLA-typed donors contributed around 88 million unique TCRs, which were held in an early data release. Overall study results and limits: In an earlier analysis, in about 530 donors, most V segments appeared productive either ~90% or ~30% of the time.

The V and J ends lost 6 bases and 5 bases respectively, with 11 bases between them. CDR3 length: 12 residues. Germline V gene sequence: CDR1 SGHRS, CDR2 YFSETQ. This receptor was identified in a woman in her 40s in good health and CMV-seronegative. The genes are TRBV5-1 and TRBJ2-5; maybe TRBD2 (6 bases). Sequenced material: PBMCs. In DNA, the CDR3 is TGCGCCAGCACCGGGACTGAGGAGACCCAGTACTTC. This gives the protein CASTGTEETQYF.